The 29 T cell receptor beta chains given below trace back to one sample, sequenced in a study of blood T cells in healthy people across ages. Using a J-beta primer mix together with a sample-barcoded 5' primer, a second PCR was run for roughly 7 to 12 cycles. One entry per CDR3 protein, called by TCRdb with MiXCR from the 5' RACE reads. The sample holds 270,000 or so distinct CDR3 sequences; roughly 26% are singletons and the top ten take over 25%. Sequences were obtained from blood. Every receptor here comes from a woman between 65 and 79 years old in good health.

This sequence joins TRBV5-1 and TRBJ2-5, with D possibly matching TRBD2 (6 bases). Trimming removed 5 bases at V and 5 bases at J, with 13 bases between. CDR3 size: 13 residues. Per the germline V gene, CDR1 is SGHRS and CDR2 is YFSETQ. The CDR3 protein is CASSPGGFETQYF. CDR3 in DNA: TGCGCCAGCAGTCCCGGAGGGTTCGAGACCCAGTACTTC. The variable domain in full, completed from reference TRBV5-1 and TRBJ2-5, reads KAGVTQTPRYLIKTRGQQVTLSCSPISGHRSVSWYQQTPGQGLQFLFEYFSETQRNKGNFPGRFSGRQFSNSRSEMNVSTLELGDSALYLCASSPGGFETQYFGPGTRLLVL.

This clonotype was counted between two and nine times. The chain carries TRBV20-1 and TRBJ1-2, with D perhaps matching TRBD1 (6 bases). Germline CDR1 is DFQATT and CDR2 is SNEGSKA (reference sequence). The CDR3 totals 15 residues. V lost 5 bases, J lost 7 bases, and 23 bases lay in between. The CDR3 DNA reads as TGCAGTGCTCAAGCCTTGAATACAGGGACTTCTGGCTACACCTTC. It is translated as CSAQALNTGTSGYTF.

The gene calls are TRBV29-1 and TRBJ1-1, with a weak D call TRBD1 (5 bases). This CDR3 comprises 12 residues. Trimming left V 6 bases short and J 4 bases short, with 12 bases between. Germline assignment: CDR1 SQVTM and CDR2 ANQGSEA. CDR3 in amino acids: CSVRDQSTEAFF. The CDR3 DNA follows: TGCAGCGTCAGGGACCAAAGCACTGAAGCTTTCTTT.

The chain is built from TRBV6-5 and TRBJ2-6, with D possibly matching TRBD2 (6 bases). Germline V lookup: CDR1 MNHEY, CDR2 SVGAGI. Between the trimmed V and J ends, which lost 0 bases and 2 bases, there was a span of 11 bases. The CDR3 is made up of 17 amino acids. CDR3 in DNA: TGTGCCAGCAGTTACTCGATCTCGGGGGCTGGGGCCAACGTCCTGACTTTC. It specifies CASSYSISGAGANVLTF.

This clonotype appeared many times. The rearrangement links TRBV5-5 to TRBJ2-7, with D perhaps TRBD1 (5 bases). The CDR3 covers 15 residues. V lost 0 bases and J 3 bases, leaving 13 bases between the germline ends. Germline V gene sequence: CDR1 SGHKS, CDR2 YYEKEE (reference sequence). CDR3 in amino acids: CASSLAVSTDYEQYF. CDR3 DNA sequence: TGTGCCAGCAGCTTGGCCGTCTCGACAGACTACGAGCAGTACTTC.

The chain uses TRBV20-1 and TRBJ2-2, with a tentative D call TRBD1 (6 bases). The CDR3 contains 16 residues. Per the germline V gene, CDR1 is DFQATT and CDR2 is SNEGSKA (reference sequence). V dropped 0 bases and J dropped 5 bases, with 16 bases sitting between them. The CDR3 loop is CSARDPGRGLTGELFF. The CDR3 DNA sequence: TGCAGTGCTAGAGATCCCGGCAGGGGATTAACCGGGGAGCTGTTTTTT.

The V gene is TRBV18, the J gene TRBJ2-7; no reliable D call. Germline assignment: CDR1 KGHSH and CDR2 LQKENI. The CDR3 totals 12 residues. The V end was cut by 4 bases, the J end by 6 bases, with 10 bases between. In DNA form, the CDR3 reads TGTGCCAGCTCACGCCCTTTGGGCGAGCAGTACTTC. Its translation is CASSRPLGEQYF.

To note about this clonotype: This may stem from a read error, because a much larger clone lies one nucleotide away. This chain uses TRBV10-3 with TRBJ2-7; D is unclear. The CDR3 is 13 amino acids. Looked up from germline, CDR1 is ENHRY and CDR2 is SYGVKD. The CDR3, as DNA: TGTGCCATCAGTGCAAACTTCTCCTACGGGCAGTACTTC. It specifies CAISANFSYGQYF.

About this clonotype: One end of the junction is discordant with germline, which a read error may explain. The CDR3 spells CASSSPGLADSHEQYF. In nucleotides, the CDR3 is TGTGCCAGCAGTTCACCCGGACTAGCGGACTCCCACGAGCAGTACTTC. The chain carries TRBV28 and TRBJ2-7; 10 nucleotides match TRBD2. This CDR3 region has 16 residues. The germline gives CDR1 MDHEN, CDR2 SYDVKM.

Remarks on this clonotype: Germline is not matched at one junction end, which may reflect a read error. The CDR3 spells CDIRTSGSPLETQYF. The CDR3, as DNA: TGTGACATCAGGACTAGCGGGAGTCCTTTGGAGACCCAGTACTTC. The J gene is TRBJ2-5, the V gene TRBV10-3, with 13 bases identical to TRBD2. This CDR3 comprises 15 residues. The germline gives CDR1 ENHRY, CDR2 SYGVKD.

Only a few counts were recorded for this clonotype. For the CDR3, the DNA is TGTGCCAGCAGCTTAGCCAATTACGAGCAGTACTTC. It is translated as CASSLANYEQYF. The chain has TRBV7-6 and TRBJ2-7; D is uncertain. The CDR3 is 12 residues long. Trimming cost V 0 bases and J 4 bases, with 4 bases left between them. Looked up from germline, CDR1 is SGHVS and CDR2 is FNYEAQ.

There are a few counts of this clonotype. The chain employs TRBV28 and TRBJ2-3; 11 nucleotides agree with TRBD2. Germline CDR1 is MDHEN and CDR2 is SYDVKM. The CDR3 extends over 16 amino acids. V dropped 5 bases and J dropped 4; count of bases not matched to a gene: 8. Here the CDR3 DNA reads TGTGCCAGCAGTCGAACCGGGACTAGCGGCCCAGATACGCAGTATTTT. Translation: CASSRTGTSGPDTQYF.

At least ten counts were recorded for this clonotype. The CDR3 region has the DNA TGTGCCAGCAGGTCTAGCGGAGCAACCCTAGATACGCAGTATTTT. This gives the protein CASRSSGATLDTQYF. The rearrangement links TRBV6-5 to TRBJ2-3; TRBD2 matches 7 bases. V was clipped by 6 bases and J by 5 bases; unmatched bases: 11. This CDR3 spans 15 amino acids. Germline-derived CDR1 and CDR2 are MNHEY and SVGAGI.

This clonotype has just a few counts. The CDR3 DNA follows: TGTGCCAGCAGCGACAGAGGAGTCGCCTACAATGAGCAGTTCTTC. This codes for CASSDRGVAYNEQFF. The chain couples TRBV9 to TRBJ2-1; D unclear. The germline V gene has CDR1 SGDLS and CDR2 YYNGEE. There are 15 residues in the CDR3. The V gene lost 3 bases and the J gene lost 2 bases, with 12 bases spanning the gap.

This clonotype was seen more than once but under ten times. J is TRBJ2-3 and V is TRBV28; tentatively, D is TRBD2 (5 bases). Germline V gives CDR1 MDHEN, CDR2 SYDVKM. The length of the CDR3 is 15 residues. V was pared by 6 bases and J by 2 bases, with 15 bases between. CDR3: CASRRTGKLTDTQYF. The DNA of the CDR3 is TGTGCCAGCAGAAGGACGGGGAAACTCACAGATACGCAGTATTTT.

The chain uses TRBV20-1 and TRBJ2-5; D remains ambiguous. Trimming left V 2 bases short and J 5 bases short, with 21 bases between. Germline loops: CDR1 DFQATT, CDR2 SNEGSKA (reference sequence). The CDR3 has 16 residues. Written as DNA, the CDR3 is TGCAGTGCTAGACCCCTAAGAGGAACCCTAAGGGAGACCCAGTACTTC. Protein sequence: CSARPLRGTLRETQYF.

Written as DNA, the CDR3 is TGTGCCAGCACCCAAACCGGGGCTCTTGCAGCTGAAGCTTTCTTT. Translating it yields CASTQTGALAAEAFF. The chain has TRBV28 and TRBJ1-1, with D perhaps TRBD1 (5 bases). With 7 bases removed from V and 6 bases from J, the gap between germline ends came to 21 bases. This CDR3 is 15 amino acids long. Germline V gene sequence: CDR1 MDHEN, CDR2 SYDVKM. Combining the CDR3 with reference TRBV28 and TRBJ1-1 gives the whole variable domain DVKVTQSSRYLVKRTGEKVFLECVQDMDHENMFWYRQDPGLGLRLIYFSYDVKMKEKGDIPEGYSVSREKKERFSLILESASTNQTSMYLCASTQTGALAAEAFFGQGTRLTVV.

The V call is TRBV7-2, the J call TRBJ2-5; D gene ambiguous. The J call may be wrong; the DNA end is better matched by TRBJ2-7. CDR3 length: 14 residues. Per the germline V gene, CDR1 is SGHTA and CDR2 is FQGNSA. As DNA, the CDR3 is TGTGCCAGCAGCTTGATAGGGAATAAGGGCGAGCAGTACTTC. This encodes CASSLIGNKGEQYF.

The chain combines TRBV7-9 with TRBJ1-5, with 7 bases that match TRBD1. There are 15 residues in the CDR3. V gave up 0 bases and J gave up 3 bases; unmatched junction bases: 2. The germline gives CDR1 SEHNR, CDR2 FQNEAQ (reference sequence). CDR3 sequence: CASSLAGTDNQPQHF. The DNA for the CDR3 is TGTGCCAGCAGCTTAGCCGGGACAGACAATCAGCCCCAGCATTTT.

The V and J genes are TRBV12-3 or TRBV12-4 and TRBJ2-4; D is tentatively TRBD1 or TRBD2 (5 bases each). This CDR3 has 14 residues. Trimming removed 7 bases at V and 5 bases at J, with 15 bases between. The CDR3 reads CASIKGEKQNIQYF. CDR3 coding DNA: TGTGCCAGCATAAAAGGGGAGAAGCAAAACATTCAGTACTTC.

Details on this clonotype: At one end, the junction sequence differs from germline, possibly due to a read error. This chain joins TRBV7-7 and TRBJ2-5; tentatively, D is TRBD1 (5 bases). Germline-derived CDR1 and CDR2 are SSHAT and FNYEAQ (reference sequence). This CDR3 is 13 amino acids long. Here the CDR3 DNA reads TGTGCTAGCAGCCGGGCAGGGAAAGAGACCCAGTACTTC. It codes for CASSRAGKETQYF.

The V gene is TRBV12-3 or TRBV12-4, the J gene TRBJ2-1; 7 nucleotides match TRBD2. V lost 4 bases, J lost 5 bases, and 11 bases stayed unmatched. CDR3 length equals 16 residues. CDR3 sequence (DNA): TGTGCCAGCAGTTCCCCCCCGGGAGGTCGAGACAATGAGCAGTTCTTC. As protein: CASSSPPGGRDNEQFF.

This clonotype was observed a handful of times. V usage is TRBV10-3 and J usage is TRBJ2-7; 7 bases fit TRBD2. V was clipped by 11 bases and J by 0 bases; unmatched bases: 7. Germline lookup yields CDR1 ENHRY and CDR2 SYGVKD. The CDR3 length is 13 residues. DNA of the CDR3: TGTGCCGCCCGGGACTACCTCTCCTACGAGCAGTACTTC. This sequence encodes CAARDYLSYEQYF.

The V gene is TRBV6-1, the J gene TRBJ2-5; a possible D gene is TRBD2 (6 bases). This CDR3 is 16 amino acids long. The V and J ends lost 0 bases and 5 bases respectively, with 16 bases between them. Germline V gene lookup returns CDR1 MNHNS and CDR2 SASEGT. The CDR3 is CASSEAWRSSAETQYF. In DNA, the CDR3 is TGTGCCAGCAGTGAAGCGTGGCGTTCTAGCGCGGAGACCCAGTACTTC.

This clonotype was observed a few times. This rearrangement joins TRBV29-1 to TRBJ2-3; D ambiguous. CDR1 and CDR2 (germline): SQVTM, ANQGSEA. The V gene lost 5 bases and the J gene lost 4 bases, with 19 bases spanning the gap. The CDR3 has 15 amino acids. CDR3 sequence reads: CSVQAIGGFADTQYF. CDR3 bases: TGCAGCGTTCAGGCCATAGGTGGTTTCGCAGATACGCAGTATTTT.

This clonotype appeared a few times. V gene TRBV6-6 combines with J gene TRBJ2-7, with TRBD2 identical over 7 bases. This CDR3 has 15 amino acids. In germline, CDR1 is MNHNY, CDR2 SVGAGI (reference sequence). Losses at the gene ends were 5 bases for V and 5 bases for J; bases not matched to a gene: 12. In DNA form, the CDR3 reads TGTGCCAGCAGTGCCCCGGGCGGGAGAAGAGACGAGCAGTACTTC. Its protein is CASSAPGGRRDEQYF.

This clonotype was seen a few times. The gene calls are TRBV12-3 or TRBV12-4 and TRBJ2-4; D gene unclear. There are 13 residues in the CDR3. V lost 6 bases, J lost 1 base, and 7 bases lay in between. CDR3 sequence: CASRNAAKNIQYF. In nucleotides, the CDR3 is TGTGCCAGCAGAAATGCGGCCAAAAACATTCAGTACTTC.

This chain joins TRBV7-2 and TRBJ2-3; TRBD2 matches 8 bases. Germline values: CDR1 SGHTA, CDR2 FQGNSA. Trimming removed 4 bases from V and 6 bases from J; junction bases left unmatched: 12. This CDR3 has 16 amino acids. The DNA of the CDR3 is TGTGCCAGCAGCTCTCAAGAATTAGCGGGAAAGGATACGCAGTATTTT. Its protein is CASSSQELAGKDTQYF. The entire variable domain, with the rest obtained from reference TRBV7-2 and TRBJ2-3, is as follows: GAGVSQSPSNKVTEKGKDVELRCDPISGHTALYWYRQSLGQGLEFLIYFQGNSAPDKSGLPSDRFSAERTGGSVSTLTIQRTQQEDSAVYLCASSSQELAGKDTQYFGPGTRLTVL.

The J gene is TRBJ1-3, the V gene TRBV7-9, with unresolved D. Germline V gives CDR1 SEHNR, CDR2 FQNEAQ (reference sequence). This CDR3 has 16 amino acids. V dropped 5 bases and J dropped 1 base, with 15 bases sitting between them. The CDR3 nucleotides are TGTGCCAGCAGCGCCCCAGCCGGGGTTTCTGGAAACACCATATATTTT. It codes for CASSAPAGVSGNTIYF.